The sequence of this T cell receptor (beta chain) was determined in a study of blood T cells in healthy people across ages. The germline V and J ends were trimmed by 0 bases and 9 bases, with 12 bases remaining between them. The CDR3 spans 14 residues. Germline V gene data show CDR1 as MGHRA and CDR2 as YSYEKL. This clonotype turned up a few times. A second PCR of 7 to 11 cycles used a sample-barcoded 5' primer and a J-beta primer mix. A 12-random-nucleotide template-switch adaptor tagged each cDNA molecule. A single record per CDR3 protein comes from TCRdb applying MiXCR to the 5' RACE reads. Of 800,000 to 950,000 distinct CDR3 sequences detected, almost 30% appear once; the ten largest clones hold roughly a tenth. These data are also associated with another study on T cells of mothers and their children.

This sequence joins TRBV4-1 and TRBJ2-1, with D possibly TRBD1 on 6 matching bases. This clonotype originated in a woman aged 40 to 50 in good health. Sequencing was performed on blood. The CDR3 DNA follows: TGCGCCAGCAGCCAAGAGTACAGGGAAGGTGAGCAGTTCTTC. Amino acid sequence: CASSQEYREGEQFF.